The 13 T cell receptor beta chains below come from one sample, sequenced in a study of blood T cell repertoires in COVID-19. The method was immunoSEQ multiplex PCR; TCRdb's version includes in-frame clones alone and lacks a portion of them. The table shows about 190,000 clones, with about 81% occurring only once. Sequencing was done on a sample of peripheral blood. The receptors were sampled from a woman aged 55-69 years with COVID-19, enrolled during active disease.

This chain uses TRBV11-3 with TRBJ2-1; a weak D match, TRBD2 (5 bases). V was clipped by 4 bases and J by 5 bases, with 12 bases between them. The CDR3 sequence is 14 residues long. Germline CDR1 and CDR2: SGHNT and YENEEA. The CDR3: CASSSSGIDNEQFF. The DNA of the CDR3 is TGTGCCAGCAGCTCATCGGGGATTGACAATGAGCAGTTCTTC.

The rearrangement links TRBV28 to TRBJ2-7; a possible D gene is TRBD1 (6 bases). Germline loops: CDR1 MDHEN, CDR2 SYDVKM. The CDR3 has 16 amino acids. The germline V and J ends were trimmed by 0 bases and 5 bases, with 17 bases remaining between them. This CDR3 is CASSLWNEIQGHEQYF. For the CDR3, the DNA is TGTGCCAGCAGTTTATGGAACGAAATACAGGGCCACGAGCAGTACTTC.

This sequence joins TRBV18 and TRBJ2-3; no clear D. The CDR3 is made up of 15 amino acids. V dropped 3 bases and J dropped 0 bases, with 10 bases sitting between them. Looked up from germline, CDR1 is KGHSH and CDR2 is LQKENI. The CDR3 DNA reads as TGTGCCAGCTCACCGACTTCGGGTAGCACAGATACGCAGTATTTT. Protein: CASSPTSGSTDTQYF. The full variable domain, completed using reference TRBV18 and TRBJ2-3, is NAGVMQNPRHLVRRRGQEARLRCSPMKGHSHVYWYRQLPEEGLKFMVYLQKENIIDESGMPKERFSAEFPKEGPSILRIQQVVRGDSAAYFCASSPTSGSTDTQYFGPGTRLTVL.

CDR3 DNA sequence: TGTGCCAGCAGCGCGGGACTAGCGGGAGCTAGCACAGATACGCAGTATTTT. Protein: CASSAGLAGASTDTQYF. The chain links TRBV7-3 to TRBJ2-3; 14 bases line up with TRBD2. The germline gives CDR1 SGHTA, CDR2 FQGTGA. V was pared by 5 bases and J by 0 bases, with 4 bases of the junction left unmatched. This CDR3 region has 17 residues. Supplemented by reference TRBV7-3 and TRBJ2-3, the full variable domain reads GAGVSQTPSNKVTEKGKYVELRCDPISGHTALYWYRQSLGQGPEFLIYFQGTGAADDSGLPNDRFFAVRPEGSVSTLKIQRTERGDSAVYLCASSAGLAGASTDTQYFGPGTRLTVL.

This chain links TRBV29-1 with TRBJ1-3; a weak D match, TRBD1 (5 bases). Germline-derived CDR1 and CDR2 are SQVTM and ANQGSEA. V shed 6 bases and J shed 1 base, with 13 bases lying between them. The CDR3 is 14 amino acids. The CDR3 loop reads CSVRQLPSGNTIYF. The CDR3 bases are TGCAGCGTCCGACAGCTGCCATCTGGAAACACCATATATTTT. The whole variable domain, filled in from reference TRBV29-1 and TRBJ1-3, reads SAVISQKPSRDICQRGTSLTIQCQVDSQVTMMFWYRQQPGQSLTLIATANQGSEATYESGFVIDKFPISRPNLTFSTLTVSNMSPEDSSIYLCSVRQLPSGNTIYFGEGSWLTVV.

In this sample, this clone turned up a few times. The rearrangement joins TRBV2 to TRBJ1-5; 7 nucleotides align to TRBD1. This CDR3 comprises 15 residues. The germline V gene has CDR1 SNHLY and CDR2 FYNNEI. Trimming at V came to 6 bases and at J to 2 bases, leaving 7 bases not matched to a gene. CDR3 amino acids: CASSATGIGNQPQHF. The CDR3 coding sequence is TGTGCCAGCAGCGCGACAGGGATCGGCAATCAGCCCCAGCATTTT.

This chain's CDR3 is CASSGADRGPDYEQYF. CDR3 nucleotide sequence: TGTGCCAGCAGTGGAGCCGACAGGGGACCGGACTACGAGCAGTACTTC. This rearrangement joins TRBV6-1 to TRBJ2-7; 8 bases agree with TRBD1. Germline-derived CDR1 and CDR2 are MNHNS and SASEGT. This CDR3 has 16 residues. V was pared by 4 bases and J by 3 bases, with 11 bases of the junction left unmatched.

This clone has only a few counts. This chain joins TRBV28 and TRBJ1-2; D not certain. Germline assignment: CDR1 MDHEN and CDR2 SYDVKM. Trimming cost V 7 bases and J 0 bases, with 15 bases left between them. The CDR3 is 15 amino acids. The CDR3 bases are TGTGCCAGCAACGAGGGTGGAGGAGCTAACTATGGCTACACCTTC. Residues: CASNEGGGANYGYTF.

The count of this clone is one. This chain joins TRBV19 and TRBJ2-1; 8 nucleotides line up with TRBD2. The CDR3 sequence is 11 residues long. The trim removed 8 bases at V and 9 bases at J, leaving 3 bases unmatched. CDR1 and CDR2 (germline): LNHDA, SQIVND (reference sequence). DNA of the CDR3: TGTGCCAGTCGGGGGGGAGGTGAGCAGTTCTTC. This encodes CASRGGGEQFF.

The V gene is TRBV30, the J gene TRBJ2-5, with D perhaps matching TRBD1 (6 bases). Trimming pared 3 bases from V and 5 bases from J, leaving 10 bases between. The CDR3 is made up of 12 amino acids. The V gene's germline CDR1 is GTSNPN and CDR2 SVGIG (reference sequence). The chain's CDR3 is CAWRPGAETQYF. The CDR3 bases are TGTGCCTGGAGGCCAGGGGCGGAGACCCAGTACTTC.

The chain recombines TRBV14 with TRBJ1-2, with D possibly matching TRBD1 (5 bases). The V end lost 2 bases, the J end lost 8 bases, and 18 bases lay between the germline ends. The germline gives CDR1 SGHDN, CDR2 FVKESK. The CDR3 totals 15 residues. The CDR3 nucleotides read TGTGCCAGCAGCCAAAAGGGGCGTCGGATAGGAGGCTACACCTTC. As protein: CASSQKGRRIGGYTF.

The chain links TRBV18 to TRBJ1-6, with D unclear. Germline CDR1 KGHSH, CDR2 LQKENI. Trimming stripped 2 bases from V and 3 bases from J, with 5 bases between. The CDR3 covers 14 residues. This chain's CDR3 is CASSPGLYNSPLHF. The CDR3 DNA reads as TGTGCCAGCTCACCAGGACTCTATAATTCACCCCTCCACTTT.

This rearrangement joins TRBV28 to TRBJ1-5; 7 bases are a match to TRBD1. The germline CDR1 and CDR2 sequences are MDHEN and SYDVKM. This CDR3 comprises 14 residues. The junction had 3 bases not matched to a gene; V was cut back by 4 bases and J by 3 bases. The chain's CDR3 is CASSSGQNNQPQHF. CDR3 DNA: TGTGCCAGCAGTTCGGGACAGAACAATCAGCCCCAGCATTTT.